The T cell receptor (beta chain) under discussion was sequenced for a study of post-analysis software for immune sequencing data. Across the study: Progressive-relapsing, secondary progressive and relapsing-remitting multiple sclerosis were among the disease courses included. Study-wide points: Elevated frequency relative to controls characterized roughly 5 TRBV segments in patients, TRBV5-6, TRBV5-1 and TRBV20-1 among them. Controls' normalized Chao1 diversity significantly exceeded that of multiple sclerosis patients.

To note about this clonotype: Its antigen remains unidentified.

Libraries were made from TCR beta cDNA, and they carried unique molecular identifiers. TCRdb passed the PCR reads through MiXCR, listing each CDR3 protein once. The sample includes 820,000 or so distinct CDR3 sequences, about 57% of them seen just once. This CDR3 has 13 amino acids. V dropped 2 bases and J dropped 4 bases, with 9 bases sitting between them. The germline V gene encodes CDR1 SGHDT and CDR2 YYEEEE. The origin of this receptor is a girl aged 10 to 17 with multiple sclerosis. This chain links TRBV5-6 with TRBJ2-5; the D gene is possibly TRBD1 (5 bases). The sample was blood. The CDR3 region has the DNA TGTGCCAGCAGCTTTTTTCAGGGAGAGACCCAGTACTTC. This encodes CASSFFQGETQYF.